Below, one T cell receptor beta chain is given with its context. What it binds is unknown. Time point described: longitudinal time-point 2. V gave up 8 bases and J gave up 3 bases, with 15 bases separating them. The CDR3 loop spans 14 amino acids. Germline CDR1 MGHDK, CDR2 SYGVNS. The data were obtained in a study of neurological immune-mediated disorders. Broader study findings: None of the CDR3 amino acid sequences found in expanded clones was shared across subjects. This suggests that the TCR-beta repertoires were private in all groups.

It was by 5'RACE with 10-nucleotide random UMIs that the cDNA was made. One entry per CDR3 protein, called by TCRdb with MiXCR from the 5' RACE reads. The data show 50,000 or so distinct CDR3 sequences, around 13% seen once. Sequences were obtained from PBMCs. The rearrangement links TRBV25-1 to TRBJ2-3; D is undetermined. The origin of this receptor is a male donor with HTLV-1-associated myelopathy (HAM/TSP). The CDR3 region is CASGLMGSTDTQYF. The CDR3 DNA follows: TGTGCCAGCGGCCTTATGGGTAGTACAGATACGCAGTATTTT.